These T cell receptor beta chains were read from a single sample in a study of blood T cell repertoires in COVID-19. Measured with immunoSEQ multiplex PCR; TCRdb has only the in-frame clones, and not every one. The sample comprises approximately 100,000 clones, approximately 90% of which are singletons, and 4% to 5% rests with the top ten. The specimen was peripheral blood. All receptors derive from a human donor with COVID-19, enrolled during active disease. The donor label of this sample is uncertain. Both conserved end residues are part of each CDR3. The D gene is left open where the match is weak. Some rows have no size entry. The others give once, few or many, or a class for an expanded clone.

TRBV20-1	TRBJ2-7	NA	NA	TGCAGTGCTAGTGGTCTCCTAAGCTCCTACGAGCAGTACTTC	CSASGLLSSYEQYF
TRBV19	TRBJ2-7	NA	NA	TGTGCCAGTAGTCACCCAGGAGGGCAGAGCTCCTACGAGCAGTACTTC	CASSHPGGQSSYEQYF
TRBV2	TRBJ1-1	TRBD1	NA	TGTGCCAGCATCCCGGGACAGGGGAACACTGAAGCTTTCTTT	CASIPGQGNTEAFF
TRBV4-1	TRBJ2-7	NA	NA	TGCGCCAGCAGCCATCAGGACTCGGCCTACGAGCAGTACTTC	CASSHQDSAYEQYF
TRBV29-1	TRBJ1-1	NA	NA	TGCAGCGTTGTAGTCCTCGCGACTAACACTGAAGCTTTCTTT	CSVVVLATNTEAFF
TRBV18	TRBJ2-7	NA	once	TGTGCCAGCTCAGCGAACTACGAGCAGTACTTC	CASSANYEQYF
TRBV30	TRBJ2-1	TRBD2	NA	TGTGCCTGGAGGTCTAAGGAGACGGGGCTAGCGGATTGGGGAGGGCCGGTAGGGAATGAGCAGTTCTTC	CAWRSKETGLADWGGPVGNEQFF
TRBV19	TRBJ1-1	NA	NA	TGTGCCAGTAGTATATCGGGAGGGGTGAACACTGAAGCTTTCTTT	CASSISGGVNTEAFF
TRBV19	TRBJ2-5	TRBD2	NA	TGTGCCAGTAGGGGAGGGGAGACCCAGTACTTC	CASRGGETQYF
TRBV30	TRBJ1-5	NA	NA	TGTGCCTGGAGTCGAGAGTACAATCAGCCCCAGCATTTT	CAWSREYNQPQHF
TRBV6-5	TRBJ2-1	NA	NA	TGTGCCAGCAGTTACCGGGGACACGCTGGCAACAATGAGCAGTTCTTC	CASSYRGHAGNNEQFF
TRBV7-2	TRBJ2-1	TRBD2	few	TGTGCCAGCAGCTCAATAGCGGGGGGCTACAATGAGCAGTTCTTC	CASSSIAGGYNEQFF
TRBV11-3	TRBJ2-7	NA	NA	TGTGCCAGCAGCTCAGACAGCTACGAGCAGTACTTC	CASSSDSYEQYF
TRBV2	TRBJ1-2	NA	NA	TGTGCCAGCAGTGAATCGGACGCAGGGTCTAACTATGGCTACACCTTC	CASSESDAGSNYGYTF
TRBV7-2	TRBJ1-1	NA	NA	TGTGCCAGCAGCTTAGATCGGGGGGCGGGCACTGAAGCTTTCTTT	CASSLDRGAGTEAFF
TRBV5-1	TRBJ1-2	TRBD1	NA	TGCGCCAGCAGCTTGGCCGCGGACAGGGAATCTCATGGCTACACCTTC	CASSLAADRESHGYTF
TRBV7-9	TRBJ1-6	TRBD1	NA	TGTGCCAGCAGCCGTACAGGGGGCGGGAATAATTCACCCCTCCACTTT	CASSRTGGGNNSPLHF